This TCR beta chain was obtained from a study of breast tumors, draining lymph nodes, adjacent tissues. About this clonotype: A junction end diverges from the germline sequence, so it may reflect a read error.

TCRdb ran MiXCR on the multiplex PCR reads and lists one entry per CDR3 protein. The sample has 150,000 to 200,000 distinct CDR3 sequences, about 30% seen once. The CDR3 length is 15 residues. Germline V gene data show CDR1 as MGHDK and CDR2 as SYGVNS. The lymph nodes were axillary draining lymph nodes from breast cancer patients. The J gene is TRBJ2-3, the V gene TRBV25-1; 8 nucleotides match TRBD1. This sequence was found in a female donor with breast cancer. Some clones in this sample may be carry-over from other donors' samples. The sequenced sample was axillary lymph node tissue. Here the CDR3 reads CASSDRDRRADTQYF. The CDR3, as DNA: TGTGCCAGCAGTGACAGGGACAGGCGGGCAGATACGCAGTACTTT.